This T cell receptor (beta chain) emerged from a study of blood T cells in healthy people across ages. Primed by a sample-barcoded 5' primer and a J-beta primer mix, a second PCR proceeded for about 7 to 11 cycles. MiXCR was run by TCRdb on the 5' RACE reads, yielding one entry per CDR3 protein. The sample records hundreds of thousands of distinct CDR3 sequences, around a quarter being singletons. Each of the donors had approximately 10 milliliters of peripheral blood drawn into EDTA-treated Vacutainer tubes. The CDR3 runs to 14 residues. Trimming cost V 5 bases and J 4 bases, with 14 bases left between them. The data were also submitted as part of a second study, on T cells of mothers and their children.

The rearrangement joins TRBV12-3 or TRBV12-4 to TRBJ1-2; TRBD1 might be the D (5 bases). Sequencing input: blood. The TCR originated in a boy younger than 18 in good health. Here the CDR3 reads CASSPRGGAYGYTF. In nucleotides, the CDR3 is TGTGCCAGCAGTCCAAGGGGAGGGGCCTATGGCTACACCTTC.